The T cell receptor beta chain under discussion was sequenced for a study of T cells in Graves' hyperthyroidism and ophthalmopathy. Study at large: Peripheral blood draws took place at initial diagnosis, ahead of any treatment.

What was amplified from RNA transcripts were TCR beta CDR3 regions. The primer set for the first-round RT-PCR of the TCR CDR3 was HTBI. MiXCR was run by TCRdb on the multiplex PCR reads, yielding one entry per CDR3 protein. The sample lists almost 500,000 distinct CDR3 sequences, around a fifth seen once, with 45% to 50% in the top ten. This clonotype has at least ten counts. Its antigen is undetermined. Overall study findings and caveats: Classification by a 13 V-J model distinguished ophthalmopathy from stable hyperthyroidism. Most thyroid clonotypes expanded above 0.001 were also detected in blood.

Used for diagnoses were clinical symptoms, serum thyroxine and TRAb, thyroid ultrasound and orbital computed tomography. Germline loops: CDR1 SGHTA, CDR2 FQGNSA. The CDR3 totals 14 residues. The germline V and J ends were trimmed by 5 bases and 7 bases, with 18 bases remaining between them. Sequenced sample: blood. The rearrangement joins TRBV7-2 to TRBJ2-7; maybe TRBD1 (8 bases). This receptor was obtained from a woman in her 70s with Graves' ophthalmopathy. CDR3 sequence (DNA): TGTGCCAGCAGCACGCACAGGGGGGGGAAGGAGCAGTACTTC. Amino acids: CASSTHRGGKEQYF.